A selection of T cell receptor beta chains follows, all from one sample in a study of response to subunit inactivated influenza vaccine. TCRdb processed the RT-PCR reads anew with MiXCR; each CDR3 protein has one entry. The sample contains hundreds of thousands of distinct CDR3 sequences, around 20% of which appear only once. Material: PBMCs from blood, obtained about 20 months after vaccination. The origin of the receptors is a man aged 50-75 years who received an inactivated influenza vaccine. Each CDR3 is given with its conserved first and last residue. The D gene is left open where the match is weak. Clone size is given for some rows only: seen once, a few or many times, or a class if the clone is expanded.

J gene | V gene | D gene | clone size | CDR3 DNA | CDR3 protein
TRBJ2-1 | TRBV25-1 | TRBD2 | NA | TGTGCCAGCAGTGTCTTAAGCGGGGCCTCCTACAATGAGCAGTTCTTC | CASSVLSGASYNEQFF
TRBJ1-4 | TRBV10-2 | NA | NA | TGCGCCAGCAGGGACACCCGGAATGAAAAACTGTTTTTT | CASRDTRNEKLFF
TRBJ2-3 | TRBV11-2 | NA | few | TGTGCCAGCAGCTGGGAGCGTCGCACAGATACGCAGTATTTT | CASSWERRTDTQYF
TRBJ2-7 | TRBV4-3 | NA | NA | TGCACCCGACACCCTCCTACGCCCTCCTCCTACGAGCAGTACTTC | CTRHPPTPSSYEQYF
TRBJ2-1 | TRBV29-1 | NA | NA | TGCAGCGTTGAAGATCGAGGGTGGCGCGAGCAGTTCTTC | CSVEDRGWREQFF
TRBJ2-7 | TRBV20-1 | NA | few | TGCAGTGCTAGGTCCCCTCGGTTAGGGCAGTACTTC | CSARSPRLGQYF
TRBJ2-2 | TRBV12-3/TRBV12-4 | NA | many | TGTGCCAGCAGTTTCCGGGCGGGAGGGGAGCTGTTTTTT | CASSFRAGGELFF
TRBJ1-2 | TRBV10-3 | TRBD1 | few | TGTGCCTCGACGGACAGGGCTAACAGCTATGGCTACACCTTC | CASTDRANSYGYTF
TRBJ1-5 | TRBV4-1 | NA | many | TGCGCCAGCAGCCTAAACGGGTATGGCAATCAGCCCCAGCATTTT | CASSLNGYGNQPQHF
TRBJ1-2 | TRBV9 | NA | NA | TGTGCCAGCAGCCAGGATGGGAGCGGCTACACCTTC | CASSQDGSGYTF
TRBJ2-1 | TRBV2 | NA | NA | TGTGCCAGTCAGGTGTCCACGAGCTCCTACAATGAGCAGTTCTTC | CASQVSTSSYNEQFF
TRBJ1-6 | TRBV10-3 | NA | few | TGTGCCATCGGGGGTAAGGCCGACTCACCCCTCCACTTT | CAIGGKADSPLHF
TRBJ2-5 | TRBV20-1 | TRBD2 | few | TGCAGTGCTAGAGATCAGCTAGCGGGAGGGCAGACCCAGTACTTC | CSARDQLAGGQTQYF
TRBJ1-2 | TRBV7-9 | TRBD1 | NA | TGTGCCAGCAGCTTAGCGGGCGGGACAGACCTTTATGGCTACACCTTC | CASSLAGGTDLYGYTF
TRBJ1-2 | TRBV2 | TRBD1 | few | TGTGCCAGCAGTGAAACAGGGGGCTTGATCCGTACAAACTATGGCTACACCTTC | CASSETGGLIRTNYGYTF
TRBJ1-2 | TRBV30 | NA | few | TGTGCCTGGCTGGGGGCGCAGGGCTACACCTTC | CAWLGAQGYTF
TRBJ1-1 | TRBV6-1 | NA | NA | TGTGCCAGCAGTGAAGGGTCTGAAGCTTTCTTT | CASSEGSEAFF
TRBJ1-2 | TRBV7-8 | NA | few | TGTGCCAGCACTTACTCGGCGGACTATGGCTACACCTTC | CASTYSADYGYTF
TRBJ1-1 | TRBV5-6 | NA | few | TGTGCCAGCAGCTTGGGACACGGTTGGGGGAGCACTGAAGCTTTCTTT | CASSLGHGWGSTEAFF
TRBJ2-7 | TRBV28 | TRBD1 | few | TGTGCCAGCAGACTACTCGGGACAGGAGGCTACGAGCAGTACTTC | CASRLLGTGGYEQYF
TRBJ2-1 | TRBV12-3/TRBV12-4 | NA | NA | TGTGCCAGCAAGTTGATGCTCGGCCGCGATGAGCAGTTCTTC | CASKLMLGRDEQFF
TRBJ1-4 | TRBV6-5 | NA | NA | TGTGCCAGCAGTTACTCAGGGACACTGCCAGAAAAACTGTTTTTT | CASSYSGTLPEKLFF
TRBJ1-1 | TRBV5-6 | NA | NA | TGTGCCAGCAGTTCCATAGGGACTGAAGCTTTCTTT | CASSSIGTEAFF
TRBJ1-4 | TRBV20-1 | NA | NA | TGCAGTGCTAGAGCCGAGGGCCGAGAAAAACTGTTTTTT | CSARAEGREKLFF
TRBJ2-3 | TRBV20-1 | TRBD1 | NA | TGCAGTGCTAGCCGGGACAGGGGAACAGATACGCAGTATTTT | CSASRDRGTDTQYF
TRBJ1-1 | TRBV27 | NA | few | TGTGCCAGCAGTTTATCAGCAGGGTTGGGCACTGAAGCTTTCTTT | CASSLSAGLGTEAFF
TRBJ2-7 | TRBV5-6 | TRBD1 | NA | TGTGCCAGCAGCTGGGGACAGGGGAACTACGAGCAGTACTTC | CASSWGQGNYEQYF
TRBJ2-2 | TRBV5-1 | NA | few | TGCGCCAGCAGCTTGTCCGAAGCCGGGGAGCTGTTTTTT | CASSLSEAGELFF
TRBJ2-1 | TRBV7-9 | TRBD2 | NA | TGTGCCAGCAGCTTATGGAACGGGGGGGCGAATGAGCAGTTCTTC | CASSLWNGGANEQFF
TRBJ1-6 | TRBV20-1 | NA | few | TGCAGTGCTAGAGATCCGGGAAGCTCCTATAATTCACCCCTCCACTTT | CSARDPGSSYNSPLHF
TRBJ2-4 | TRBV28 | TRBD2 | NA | TGTGCCAGCAGTTTCCCACTTAGCGGGGCCAAAAACATTCAGTACTTC | CASSFPLSGAKNIQYF
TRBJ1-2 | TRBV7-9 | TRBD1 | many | TGTGCCAGCAGCACCGGACAGGCTAACTATGGCTACACCTTC | CASSTGQANYGYTF
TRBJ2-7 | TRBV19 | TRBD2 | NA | TGTGCCAGTAGTACCACTAGCGGGGGCTCCTACGAGCAGTACTTC | CASSTTSGGSYEQYF
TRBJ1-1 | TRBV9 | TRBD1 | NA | TGTGCCAGCAGCCCCGGGACAGGGGGAATAAGAAACACTGAAGCTTTCTTT | CASSPGTGGIRNTEAFF
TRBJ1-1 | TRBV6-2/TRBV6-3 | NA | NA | TGTGCCTGCAGTTACATTCAGAACACTGAAGCTTTCTTT | CACSYIQNTEAFF
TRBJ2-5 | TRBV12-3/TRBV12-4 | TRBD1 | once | TGTGCCAGCAGTTTTGGACAGGGGATGGAAGAGACCCAGTACTTC | CASSFGQGMEETQYF
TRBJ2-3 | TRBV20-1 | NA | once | TGCAGTGCTAGTCCCTGGGTTCCGGGCGCGGATACGCAGTATTTT | CSASPWVPGADTQYF
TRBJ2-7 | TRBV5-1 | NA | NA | TGCGCCAGCAGCATAGGTGGGGCAGCCAGCTACGAGCAGTACTTC | CASSIGGAASYEQYF
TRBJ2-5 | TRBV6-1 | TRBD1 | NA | TGTGCCAGCAGTAGACCAGGGGGCTTGGAGACCCAGTACTTC | CASSRPGGLETQYF
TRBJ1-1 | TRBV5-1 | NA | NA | TGCGCCAGCAGCTTGGCCACGGCAGATGATGAAGCTTTATTT | CASSLATADDEALF
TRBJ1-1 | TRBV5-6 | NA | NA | TGTGCCAGCAGCCCCCTCGTCCCCACTGAAGCTTTCTTT | CASSPLVPTEAFF
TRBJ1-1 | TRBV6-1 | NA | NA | TGTGCCAGCAGTGAAAATGGGGGCGCGGGCACTGAAGCTTTCTTT | CASSENGGAGTEAFF
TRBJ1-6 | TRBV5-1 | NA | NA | TGCGCCAGCAGCTTGGAATCGGGACGAAATTCACCCCTCCACTTT | CASSLESGRNSPLHF
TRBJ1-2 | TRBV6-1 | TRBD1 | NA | TGTGCCAGCAGTACGGACAGGGCCGCCGTCTATGGCTACACCTTC | CASSTDRAAVYGYTF
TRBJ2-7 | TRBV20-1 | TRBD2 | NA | TGCAGTGCTAGGGACGGGGGGGAGGAGCAGTACTTC | CSARDGGEEQYF
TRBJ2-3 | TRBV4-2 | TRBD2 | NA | TGTGCCAGCAGCCAAAGGGCTAGCGGGGTATTGGATACGCAGTATTTT | CASSQRASGVLDTQYF
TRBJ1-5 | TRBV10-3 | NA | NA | TGTGCCATCAGACGGGACGGGAACAATCAGCCCCAGCATTTT | CAIRRDGNNQPQHF
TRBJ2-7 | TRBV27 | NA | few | TGTGCCAGCAAAGGGCGGCAGAGCTCCTACGAGCAGTACTTC | CASKGRQSSYEQYF
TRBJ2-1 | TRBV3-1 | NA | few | TGTGCCAGCAGCCAAAGATATGGCGCCGGTCGCTTCTTC | CASSQRYGAGRFF
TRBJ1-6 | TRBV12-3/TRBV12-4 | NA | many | TGTGCCAGCAACCGAGACGGAGATAATTCACCCCTCCACTTT | CASNRDGDNSPLHF
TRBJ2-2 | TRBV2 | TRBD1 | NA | TGTGCCAGCAGAGCCCACACGGGACAGGGGGCCGGGGAGCTGTTTTTT | CASRAHTGQGAGELFF
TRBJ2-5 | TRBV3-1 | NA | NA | TGTGCCAGCAGATCGGGAGTGAGAGAGACCCAGTACTTC | CASRSGVRETQYF
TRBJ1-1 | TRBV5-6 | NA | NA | TGTGCCAGCAGCTATGCAGGGGTAACTGAAGCTTTCTTT | CASSYAGVTEAFF
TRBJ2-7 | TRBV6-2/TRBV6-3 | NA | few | TGTGCCAGCAGCCCCGAACTCCTAGTATTCTACGGGCAGTACTTC | CASSPELLVFYGQYF
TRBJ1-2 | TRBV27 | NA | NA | TGTGCCAGCAGGGACCCCAGCCGGGACAACTATGGCTACACCTTC | CASRDPSRDNYGYTF
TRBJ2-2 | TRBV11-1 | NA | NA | TGTGCCAGCAGACAAATGAGGAGCGTCTTAAAAAATCCGAATAACACCGGGGAGCTGTTTTTT | CASRQMRSVLKNPNNTGELFF
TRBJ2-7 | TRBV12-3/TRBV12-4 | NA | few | TGTGCCAGCAGTTTTAAGGGGATCTACGAGCAGTACTTC | CASSFKGIYEQYF
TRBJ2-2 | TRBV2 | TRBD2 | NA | TGTGCCAGCAGTTGGACGATGGAGCGGGACGGCACCGGGGAGCTGTTTTTT | CASSWTMERDGTGELFF
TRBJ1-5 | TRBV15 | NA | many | TGTGCCACCAGCAGAGATCTGGATGGGAATAGCAATCAGCCCCAGCATTTT | CATSRDLDGNSNQPQHF